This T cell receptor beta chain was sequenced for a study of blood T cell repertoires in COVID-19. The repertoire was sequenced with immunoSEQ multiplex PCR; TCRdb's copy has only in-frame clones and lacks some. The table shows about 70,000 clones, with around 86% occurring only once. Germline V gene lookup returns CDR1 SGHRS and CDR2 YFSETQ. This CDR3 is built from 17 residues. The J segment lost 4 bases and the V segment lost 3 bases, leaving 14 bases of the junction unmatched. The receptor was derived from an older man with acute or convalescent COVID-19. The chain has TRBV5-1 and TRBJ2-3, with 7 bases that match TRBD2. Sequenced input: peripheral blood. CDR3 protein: CASSSGAGGSFSDTQYF. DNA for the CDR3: TGCGCCAGCAGCTCCGGGGCGGGCGGGAGTTTCTCAGATACGCAGTATTTT.